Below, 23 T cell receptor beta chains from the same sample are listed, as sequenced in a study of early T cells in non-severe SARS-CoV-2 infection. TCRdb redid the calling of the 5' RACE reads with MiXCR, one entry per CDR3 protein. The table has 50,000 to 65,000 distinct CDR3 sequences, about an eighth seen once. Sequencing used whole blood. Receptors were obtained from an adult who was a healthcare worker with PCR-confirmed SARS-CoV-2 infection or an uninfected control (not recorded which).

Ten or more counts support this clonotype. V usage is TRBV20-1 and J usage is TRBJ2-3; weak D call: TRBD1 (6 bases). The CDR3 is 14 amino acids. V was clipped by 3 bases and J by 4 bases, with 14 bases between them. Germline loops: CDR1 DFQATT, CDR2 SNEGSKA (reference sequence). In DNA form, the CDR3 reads TGCAGTGCTAGGCCCGGGACACCAGCAGATACGCAGTATTTT. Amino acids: CSARPGTPADTQYF.

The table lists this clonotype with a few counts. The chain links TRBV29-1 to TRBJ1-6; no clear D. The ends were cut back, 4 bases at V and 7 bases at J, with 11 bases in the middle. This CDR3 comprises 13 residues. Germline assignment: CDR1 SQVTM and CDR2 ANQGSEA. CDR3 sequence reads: CSVASHANSPLHF. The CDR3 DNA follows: TGCAGCGTTGCTTCTCACGCGAATTCACCCCTCCACTTT.

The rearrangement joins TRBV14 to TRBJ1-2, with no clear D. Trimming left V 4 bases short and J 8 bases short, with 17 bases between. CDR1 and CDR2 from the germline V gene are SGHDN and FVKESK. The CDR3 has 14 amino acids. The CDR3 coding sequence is TGTGCCAGCAGCCCTTCCGGGTCGCCTGGAGGCTACACCTTC. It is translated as CASSPSGSPGGYTF.

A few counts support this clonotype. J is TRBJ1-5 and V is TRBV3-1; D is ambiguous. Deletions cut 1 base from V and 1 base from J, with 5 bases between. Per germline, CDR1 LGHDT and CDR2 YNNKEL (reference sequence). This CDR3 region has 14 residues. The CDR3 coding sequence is TGTGCCAGCAGCCAAGGTCGGAGCAATCAGCCCCAGCATTTT. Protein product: CASSQGRSNQPQHF.

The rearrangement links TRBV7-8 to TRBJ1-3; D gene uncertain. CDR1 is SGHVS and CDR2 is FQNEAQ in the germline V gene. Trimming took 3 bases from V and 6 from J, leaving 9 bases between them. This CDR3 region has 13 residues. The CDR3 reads CASSFSRENTIYF. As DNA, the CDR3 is TGTGCCAGCAGCTTTTCTCGGGAAAACACCATATATTTT.

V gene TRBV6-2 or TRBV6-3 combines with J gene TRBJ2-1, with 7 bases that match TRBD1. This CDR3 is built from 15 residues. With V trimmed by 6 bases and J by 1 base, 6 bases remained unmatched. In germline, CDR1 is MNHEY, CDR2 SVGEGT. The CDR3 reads CASSQSQGSYNEQFF. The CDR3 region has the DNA TGTGCCAGCAGCCAGTCACAGGGGTCCTACAATGAGCAGTTCTTC.

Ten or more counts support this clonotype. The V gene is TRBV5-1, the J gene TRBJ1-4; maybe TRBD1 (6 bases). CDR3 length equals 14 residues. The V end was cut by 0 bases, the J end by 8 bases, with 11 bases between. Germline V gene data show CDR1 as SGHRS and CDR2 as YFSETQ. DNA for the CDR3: TGCGCCAGCAGCTTGGGGAGGGGGACGGAAAAACTGTTTTTT. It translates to CASSLGRGTEKLFF.

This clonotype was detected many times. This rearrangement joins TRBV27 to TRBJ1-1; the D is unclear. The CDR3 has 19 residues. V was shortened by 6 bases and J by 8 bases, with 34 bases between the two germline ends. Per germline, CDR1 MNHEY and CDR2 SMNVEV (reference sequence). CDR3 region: CASSLLLGIRPRVRAEAFF. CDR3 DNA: TGTGCCAGCAGCCTACTTTTGGGGATTCGACCGCGGGTAAGGGCGGAAGCTTTCTTT.

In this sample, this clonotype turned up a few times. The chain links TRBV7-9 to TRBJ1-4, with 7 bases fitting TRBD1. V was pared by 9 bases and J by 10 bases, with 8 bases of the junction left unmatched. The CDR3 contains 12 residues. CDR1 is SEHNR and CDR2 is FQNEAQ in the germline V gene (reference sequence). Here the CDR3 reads CASTGPGGKLFF. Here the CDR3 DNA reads TGTGCCAGTACCGGGCCAGGGGGAAAACTGTTTTTT.

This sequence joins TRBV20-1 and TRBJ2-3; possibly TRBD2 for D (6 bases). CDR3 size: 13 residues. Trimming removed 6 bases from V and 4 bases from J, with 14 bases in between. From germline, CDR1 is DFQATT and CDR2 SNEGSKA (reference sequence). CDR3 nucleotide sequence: TGCAGTGCCGATAACTCGGGGGCAGATACGCAGTATTTT. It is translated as CSADNSGADTQYF.

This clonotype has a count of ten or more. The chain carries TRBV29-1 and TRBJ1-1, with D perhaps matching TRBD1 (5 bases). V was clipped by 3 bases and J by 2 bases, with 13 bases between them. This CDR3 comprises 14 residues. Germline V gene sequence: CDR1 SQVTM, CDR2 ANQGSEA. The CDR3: CSVDRGTANTEAFF. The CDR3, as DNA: TGCAGCGTTGACCGGGGGACGGCTAACACTGAAGCTTTCTTT.

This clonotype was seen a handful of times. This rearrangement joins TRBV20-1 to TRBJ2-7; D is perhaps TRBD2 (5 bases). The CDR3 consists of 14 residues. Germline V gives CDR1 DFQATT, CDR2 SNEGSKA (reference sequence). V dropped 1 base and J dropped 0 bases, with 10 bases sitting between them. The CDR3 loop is CSARGTGLSYEQYF. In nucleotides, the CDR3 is TGCAGTGCTAGAGGAACCGGACTCTCCTACGAGCAGTACTTC.

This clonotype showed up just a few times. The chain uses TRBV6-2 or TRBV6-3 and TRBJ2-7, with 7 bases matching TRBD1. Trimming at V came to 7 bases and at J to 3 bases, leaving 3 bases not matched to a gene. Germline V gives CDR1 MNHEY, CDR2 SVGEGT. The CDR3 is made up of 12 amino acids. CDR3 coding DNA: TGTGCCAGCACCGGGGACAGCTACGAGCAGTACTTC. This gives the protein CASTGDSYEQYF.

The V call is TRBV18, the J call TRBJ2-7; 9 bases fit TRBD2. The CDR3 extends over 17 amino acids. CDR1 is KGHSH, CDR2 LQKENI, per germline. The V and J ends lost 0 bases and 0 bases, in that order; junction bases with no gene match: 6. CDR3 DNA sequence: TGTGCCAGCTCACCACCGAGCGGGGGGAAGCACTCCTACGAGCAGTACTTC. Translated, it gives CASSPPSGGKHSYEQYF.

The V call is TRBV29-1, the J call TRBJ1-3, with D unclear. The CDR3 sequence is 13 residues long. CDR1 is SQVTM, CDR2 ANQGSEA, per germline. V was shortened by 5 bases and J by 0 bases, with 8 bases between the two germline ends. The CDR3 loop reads CSVPDSSGNTIYF. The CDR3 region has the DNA TGCAGCGTTCCTGACTCCTCTGGAAACACCATATATTTT.

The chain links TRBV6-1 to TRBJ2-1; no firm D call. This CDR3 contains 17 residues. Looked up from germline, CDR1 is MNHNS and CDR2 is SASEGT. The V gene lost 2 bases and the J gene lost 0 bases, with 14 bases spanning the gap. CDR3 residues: CASSERRGQSSYNEQFF. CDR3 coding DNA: TGTGCCAGCAGTGAACGCCGTGGTCAGAGCTCCTACAATGAGCAGTTCTTC.

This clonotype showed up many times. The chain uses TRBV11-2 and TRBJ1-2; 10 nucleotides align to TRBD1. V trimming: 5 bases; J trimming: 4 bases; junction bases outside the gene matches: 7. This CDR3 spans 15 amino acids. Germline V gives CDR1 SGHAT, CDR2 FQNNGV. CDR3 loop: CASSPSGTGAYGYTF. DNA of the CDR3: TGTGCCAGCAGCCCGTCCGGGACAGGGGCCTATGGCTACACCTTC. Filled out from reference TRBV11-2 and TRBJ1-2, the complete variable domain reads EAGVAQSPRYKIIEKRQSVAFWCNPISGHATLYWYQQILGQGPKLLIQFQNNGVVDDSQLPKDRFSAERLKGVDSTLKIQPAKLEDSAVYLCASSPSGTGAYGYTFGSGTRLTVV.

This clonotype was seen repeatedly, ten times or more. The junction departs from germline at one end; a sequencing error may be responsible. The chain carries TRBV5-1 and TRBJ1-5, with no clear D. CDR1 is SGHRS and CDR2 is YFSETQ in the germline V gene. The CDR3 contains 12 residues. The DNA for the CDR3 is TGCGCCAGCAGGTTGGGCGCAGGGCCCCAGCATTTT. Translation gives CASRLGAGPQHF.

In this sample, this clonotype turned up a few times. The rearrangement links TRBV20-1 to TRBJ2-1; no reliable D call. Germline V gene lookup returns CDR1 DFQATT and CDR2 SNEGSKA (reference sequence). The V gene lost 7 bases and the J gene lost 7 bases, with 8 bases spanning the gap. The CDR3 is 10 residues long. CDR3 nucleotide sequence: TGCAGTGTTCAAAGTAATGAGCAGTTCTTC. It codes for CSVQSNEQFF.

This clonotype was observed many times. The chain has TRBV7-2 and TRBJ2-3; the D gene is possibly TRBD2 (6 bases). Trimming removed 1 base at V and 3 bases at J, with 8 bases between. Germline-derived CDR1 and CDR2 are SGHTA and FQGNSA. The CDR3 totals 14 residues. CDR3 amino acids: CASSLVRGTDTQYF. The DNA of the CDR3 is TGTGCCAGCAGCTTAGTTCGGGGGACAGATACGCAGTATTTT.

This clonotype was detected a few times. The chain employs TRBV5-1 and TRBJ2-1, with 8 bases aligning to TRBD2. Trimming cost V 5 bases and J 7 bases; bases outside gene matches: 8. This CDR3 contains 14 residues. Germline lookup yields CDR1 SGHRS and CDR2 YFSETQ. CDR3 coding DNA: TGCGCCAGCAGGCCCGGGACTAGTCGGAATGAGCAGTTCTTC. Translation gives CASRPGTSRNEQFF.

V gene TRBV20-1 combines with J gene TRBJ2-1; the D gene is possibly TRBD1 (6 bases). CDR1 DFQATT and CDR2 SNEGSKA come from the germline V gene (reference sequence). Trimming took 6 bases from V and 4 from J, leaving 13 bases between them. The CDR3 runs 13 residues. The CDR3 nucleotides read TGCAGTGCCGAGACAGGAGGTTACAATGAGCAGTTCTTC. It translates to CSAETGGYNEQFF.

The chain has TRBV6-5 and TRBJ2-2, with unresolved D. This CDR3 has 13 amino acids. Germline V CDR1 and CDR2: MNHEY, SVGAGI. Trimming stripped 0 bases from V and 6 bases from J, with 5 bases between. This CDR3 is CASSYSISGELFF. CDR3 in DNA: TGTGCCAGCAGTTACTCGATATCCGGGGAGCTGTTTTTT.